One and the same sample provided the 22 T cell receptor beta chains below, sequenced in a study of identical twins. Using its own MiXCR run on the 5' RACE reads, TCRdb lists one record per CDR3 protein. The sample lists roughly 1.6 million distinct CDR3 sequences, less than 35% occurring once. Sequencing was carried out using cord blood. The source of these receptors is a newborn girl in good health.

The chain employs TRBV6-6 and TRBJ2-3; D is unclear. The CDR3 has 17 amino acids. The V gene lost 4 bases and the J gene lost 0 bases, with 17 bases spanning the gap. Per germline, CDR1 MNHNY and CDR2 SVGAGI (reference sequence). This CDR3 reads CASSLPRSGTSTDTQYF. The CDR3 coding sequence is TGTGCCAGCAGTTTACCTCGGTCAGGTACTAGCACAGATACGCAGTATTTT.

The rearrangement uses TRBV4-1 and TRBJ2-2; unclear D gene. Germline CDR1 reads MGHRA; CDR2 reads YSYEKL. The V and J ends lost 1 base and 2 bases respectively, with 11 bases between them. CDR3 length equals 16 residues. The CDR3 DNA follows: TGCGCCAGCAGCCAAGTAGGACGGCAAAACACCGGGGAGCTGTTTTTT. Amino acids: CASSQVGRQNTGELFF.

This clonotype came up a few times. This chain links TRBV7-9 with TRBJ2-1, with 8 bases matching TRBD2. V was clipped by 0 bases and J by 2 bases; unmatched bases: 6. CDR1 and CDR2 (germline): SEHNR, FQNEAQ (reference sequence). CDR3 length equals 17 residues. DNA for the CDR3: TGTGCCAGCAGCTTAGCGCTCGGCGGGGGGACCTACAATGAGCAGTTCTTC. Translation: CASSLALGGGTYNEQFF.

V is TRBV3-1 and J is TRBJ2-5; the match to TRBD2 covers 7 bases. CDR3 size: 18 residues. Germline CDR1 LGHDT, CDR2 YNNKEL (reference sequence). J was trimmed by 11 bases and V by 0 bases; bases with no gene match: 21. CDR3 sequence: CASSQDLRGAGRRNEQYF. The CDR3 bases are TGTGCCAGCAGCCAAGATCTACGAGGGGCCGGGAGGAGGAATGAGCAGTACTTC.

This clonotype has a handful of counts. The gene calls are TRBV7-9 and TRBJ2-1; D might be TRBD1 or TRBD2, each matching 5 bases. Germline V gene sequence: CDR1 SEHNR, CDR2 FQNEAQ (reference sequence). V was trimmed by 1 base and J by 9 bases, leaving 10 bases between them. This CDR3 has 13 residues. The CDR3 region has the DNA TGTGCCAGCAGCTTAGGGGGACCACTTGAGCAGTTCTTC. Protein product: CASSLGGPLEQFF.

This clonotype was counted only a few times. V and J are TRBV7-9 and TRBJ2-1; TRBD1 matches 7 bases. V gave up 4 bases and J gave up 0 bases; unmatched junction bases: 6. Germline V lookup: CDR1 SEHNR, CDR2 FQNEAQ (reference sequence). The CDR3 covers 16 residues. The CDR3 is CASSSLNRGSYNEQFF. In DNA, the CDR3 is TGTGCCAGCAGCTCACTAAACAGGGGCTCCTACAATGAGCAGTTCTTC.

This clonotype was detected only a few times. This sequence joins TRBV24-1 and TRBJ2-5, with 7 bases fitting TRBD1. V lost 3 bases and J lost 0; bases outside the gene matches: 0. The CDR3 totals 14 residues. The germline V gene has CDR1 KGHDR and CDR2 SFDVKD. The CDR3 coding sequence is TGTGCCACCAGTGATACAGGGGACCAAGAGACCCAGTACTTC. Its protein is CATSDTGDQETQYF.

The genes are TRBV24-1 and TRBJ2-1; D is perhaps TRBD1 (5 bases). The CDR3 is made up of 11 amino acids. Trimming pared 10 bases from V and 8 bases from J, leaving 11 bases between. Germline assignment: CDR1 KGHDR and CDR2 SFDVKD. Here the CDR3 DNA reads TGTGCCACGAGTCAGGGTTATGAGCAGTTCTTC. This sequence encodes CATSQGYEQFF.

This clonotype was seen only a few times. This chain connects TRBV11-2 to TRBJ2-7; D is unclear. With 0 bases removed from V and 6 bases from J, the gap between germline ends came to 6 bases. The germline V gene has CDR1 SGHAT and CDR2 FQNNGV. The CDR3 totals 12 residues. CDR3 nucleotide sequence: TGTGCCAGCAGCTTAGATGGATCCGAGCAGTACTTC. Residues: CASSLDGSEQYF.

The V call is TRBV5-1, the J call TRBJ2-3; TRBD2 agrees at 12 bases. The V gene end was trimmed by 4 bases and the J gene end by 2 bases; junction bases not matched to a gene: 5. CDR1 and CDR2 from the germline V gene are SGHRS and YFSETQ. This CDR3 has 16 amino acids. The CDR3, as DNA: TGCGCCAGCAGCGTCCGGACTAGCGGGGACACAGATACGCAGTATTTT. It is translated as CASSVRTSGDTDTQYF.

The chain couples TRBV28 to TRBJ1-1, with D possibly TRBD1 on 6 matching bases. The germline V and J ends were trimmed by 6 bases and 4 bases, with 12 bases remaining between them. The CDR3 runs to 13 residues. The germline gives CDR1 MDHEN, CDR2 SYDVKM. CDR3: CASRQGSSTEAFF. The CDR3 DNA follows: TGTGCCAGCAGGCAGGGGTCGAGCACTGAAGCTTTCTTT.

This clonotype was counted ten times or more. The V and J genes are TRBV28 and TRBJ2-4; no reliable D call. Germline assignment: CDR1 MDHEN and CDR2 SYDVKM. The CDR3 has 14 amino acids. Trimming removed 8 bases from V and 2 bases from J, with 13 bases in between. CDR3: CASSFRSTKNIQYF. CDR3 nucleotides: TGTGCCAGCTCGTTCCGAAGCACCAAAAACATTCAGTACTTC.

As regards this clonotype: A much larger clone sits a single nucleotide away, making a read error possible. Because it lacks the conserved phenylalanine or tryptophan at the end, this CDR3 is likely a read error. The rearrangement joins TRBV4-2 to TRBJ1-2; tentative D call: TRBD1 (6 bases). Trimming left V 3 bases short and J 5 bases short, with 10 bases between. CDR1 and CDR2 from the germline V gene are LGHNA and YNFKEQ. The CDR3 is made up of 13 amino acids. CDR3 loop: CASSHTTGYGYTL. The CDR3 DNA follows: TGTGCCAGCAGCCACACTACAGGGTATGGCTACACCCTC.

There are a few counts of this clonotype. The chain combines TRBV3-1 with TRBJ1-1, with D uncertain. The germline gives CDR1 LGHDT, CDR2 YNNKEL (reference sequence). The CDR3 is made up of 18 amino acids. The V gene lost 4 bases and the J gene lost 3 bases, with 24 bases spanning the gap. The CDR3 region has the DNA TGTGCCAGCAGCCCACCACGAGTCGGGGTTCGACCATACACTGAAGCTTTCTTT. Its protein product is CASSPPRVGVRPYTEAFF.

This clonotype was counted only a few times. The gene calls are TRBV20-1 and TRBJ2-1; no clear D gene. V was shortened by 2 bases and J by 6 bases, with 14 bases between the two germline ends. Per the germline V gene, CDR1 is DFQATT and CDR2 is SNEGSKA (reference sequence). The CDR3 consists of 14 residues. CDR3 nucleotide sequence: TGCAGTGCTAGAAGACCCGGCTGGGGCAATGAGCAGTTCTTC. Residues: CSARRPGWGNEQFF.

Comment on this clonotype: A junction end diverges from the germline sequence, so it may reflect a read error. This chain joins TRBV5-1 and TRBJ1-5; the D is unclear. The CDR3 has 13 amino acids. Germline V gene lookup returns CDR1 SGHRS and CDR2 YFSETQ. The CDR3 DNA is TGCGCCGGCAGCGCGGACGTCAATCAGCCCCAGCATTTT. Protein sequence: CAGSADVNQPQHF.

This chain uses TRBV20-1 with TRBJ1-2; D gene ambiguous. The CDR3 runs 13 residues. Trimming removed 2 bases at V and 6 bases at J, with 13 bases between. From germline, CDR1 is DFQATT and CDR2 SNEGSKA (reference sequence). In DNA, the CDR3 is TGCAGTGCTAGACCCCGGGCCTCCCATGGCTACACCTTC. Its protein is CSARPRASHGYTF.

V is TRBV28 and J is TRBJ1-5; 10 bases map to TRBD1. CDR1 MDHEN and CDR2 SYDVKM come from the germline V gene. The CDR3 has 14 amino acids. V was pared by 10 bases and J by 1 base, with 4 bases of the junction left unmatched. CDR3 nucleotide sequence: TGTGCCACCTCGACAGGGGGCAGCAATCAGCCCCAGCATTTT. Amino acids: CATSTGGSNQPQHF.

Concerning this clonotype itself: This sequence may be a read error, since a much larger clone differs from it by one base. This chain connects TRBV6-2 or TRBV6-3 to TRBJ2-1; 11 nucleotides match TRBD2. The CDR3 is 15 amino acids. The J segment lost 6 bases and the V segment lost 3 bases, leaving 4 bases of the junction unmatched. Germline V CDR1 and CDR2: MNHEY, SVGEGT. The CDR3 DNA follows: TGTGCCAGCAGTTATAGCGGGAGGGCCCTCAATGAGCAGTTCTTC. Protein sequence: CASSYSGRALNEQFF.

This clonotype was detected only a few times. The rearrangement uses TRBV27 and TRBJ2-7; D is possibly TRBD1 (5 bases). There are 14 residues in the CDR3. The germline V gene encodes CDR1 MNHEY and CDR2 SMNVEV (reference sequence). Deletions cut 4 bases from V and 2 bases from J, with 12 bases between. The CDR3 nucleotides are TGTGCCAGCAGTTCCTACAGGCTTCCCTACGAGCAGTACTTC. Encoded protein: CASSSYRLPYEQYF.

This clonotype was detected only a few times. Compared with germline, one end of the junction differs, possibly owing to a read error. J is TRBJ2-7 and V is TRBV27, with 7 bases matching TRBD2. CDR1 is MNHEY and CDR2 is SMNVEV in the germline V gene (reference sequence). The CDR3 is 13 residues long. For the CDR3, the DNA is TGTGCCTGCAGTTTGGCGGGAGTCTACGAGCAGTACTTC. This sequence encodes CACSLAGVYEQYF.

The chain couples TRBV6-2 or TRBV6-3 to TRBJ2-1; TRBD1 matches 8 bases. The CDR3 length is 14 residues. The trim removed 8 bases at V and 0 bases at J, leaving 3 bases unmatched. Germline lookup yields CDR1 MNHEY and CDR2 SVGEGT. In nucleotides, the CDR3 is TGTGCCAGCGGCGGACAGGGCTCCTACAATGAGCAGTTCTTC. Its translation is CASGGQGSYNEQFF.